This T cell receptor beta chain was retrieved from a study of beta chain features in type 1 diabetes. Sequenced material consisted of expressed TCRB transcripts (all of the isolated RNA was reverse transcribed). Generated by immunoSEQ multiplex PCR, the TCRdb table keeps only in-frame clones and is missing some. Altogether around 170,000 clones are present, approximately 9.1% being singletons, with the ten largest covering about 2.5%. Overall study results and limits: cDNA-based sequencing might over-represent cells highly expressing TCR. Any role of HLA type in TCRB rearrangement remained unresolved here.

Every donor had blood drawn once into heparin, roughly 110 mL on average. Once sorted, every population was more than 95% pure. This clone has only a few counts. The antigen remains undetermined. CDR3 size: 13 residues. V was trimmed by 0 bases and J by 3 bases, leaving 3 bases between them. Germline CDR1 MGHRA, CDR2 YSYEKL. The chain uses TRBV4-1 and TRBJ2-1; D is undetermined. Sequences were obtained from central memory CD4+ T cells from blood. This clonotype was obtained from a woman between 18 and 30 years old in good health. In DNA form, the CDR3 reads TGCGCCAGCAGCCAAGACTACTACAATGAGCAGTTCTTC. Protein: CASSQDYYNEQFF.